This is a list of T cell receptor beta chains from one sample in a study of T cells in localized non-small cell lung cancer. Generated by immunoSEQ multiplex PCR, the TCRdb table keeps only in-frame clones and is missing some. The table records about 15,000 clones, more than 70% of them present only once. This sample comprised peripheral blood, obtained before any cancer treatment. These receptors came from a female donor older than 55 with stage I squamous cell lung carcinoma. Each CDR3 is given without its conserved first and last residue. The order of the fields is V gene, J gene, CDR3 protein.

v_call: TRBV19; j_call: TRBJ1-5; cdr3_aa: ASSMGQKNQPQH
v_call: TRBV6-1; j_call: TRBJ2-6; cdr3_aa: ASFPEISGANVLT
v_call: TRBV7-8; j_call: TRBJ2-1; cdr3_aa: ASSSISMGRNEQF
v_call: TRBV5-5; j_call: TRBJ2-3; cdr3_aa: ASSGMTSGSGDTQY
v_call: TRBV28; j_call: TRBJ1-1; cdr3_aa: ASSLLRASGTV
v_call: TRBV6-6; j_call: TRBJ1-5; cdr3_aa: ASRVTGGGLNQPQH
v_call: TRBV27; j_call: TRBJ1-1; cdr3_aa: ASSWTEDTEAF
v_call: TRBV4-2; j_call: TRBJ1-5; cdr3_aa: ASSQDQTGDQPQH
v_call: TRBV6-1; j_call: TRBJ1-2; cdr3_aa: ASSATGDGYT
v_call: TRBV7-2; j_call: TRBJ2-3; cdr3_aa: ASSLVPIGVYTDTQY
v_call: TRBV6-5; j_call: TRBJ2-7; cdr3_aa: ASRTGENEQY
v_call: TRBV19; j_call: TRBJ1-2; cdr3_aa: ATKGGGGYGYT
v_call: TRBV19; j_call: TRBJ1-6; cdr3_aa: ASNPGTTSPLH
v_call: TRBV5-4; j_call: TRBJ1-1; cdr3_aa: ASSLDFNLNTEAF
v_call: TRBV6-5; j_call: TRBJ1-5; cdr3_aa: ASSYSRTSPRQEH
v_call: TRBV18; j_call: TRBJ2-7; cdr3_aa: ASSFGDLREQY
v_call: TRBV5-1; j_call: TRBJ2-5; cdr3_aa: ASSLEGLGGGETQY
v_call: TRBV5-1; j_call: TRBJ1-5; cdr3_aa: ASSHLLGGGNQPQH
v_call: TRBV19; j_call: TRBJ2-3; cdr3_aa: ASSIGGGTSGYVDTQY
v_call: TRBV15; j_call: TRBJ1-6; cdr3_aa: ATSRDLTLAGNSPLH
v_call: TRBV6-5; j_call: TRBJ2-2; cdr3_aa: ASSEVGELF
v_call: TRBV4-2; j_call: TRBJ1-5; cdr3_aa: ASSQQGTRGQPQH
v_call: TRBV27; j_call: TRBJ2-4; cdr3_aa: ASRTNDFDIQY
v_call: TRBV6-5; j_call: TRBJ1-1; cdr3_aa: ASSWGPLAEAF
v_call: TRBV7-9; j_call: TRBJ2-5; cdr3_aa: ASSLGVAGEQETQY
v_call: TRBV10-1; j_call: TRBJ2-7; cdr3_aa: ASSRGDRIYEQY
v_call: TRBV9; j_call: TRBJ1-1; cdr3_aa: ASSPEITLNTEAF
v_call: TRBV2; j_call: TRBJ1-4; cdr3_aa: ASTRQATNEKLF
v_call: TRBV10-2; j_call: TRBJ2-1; cdr3_aa: ASTEAGGNEQF
v_call: TRBV7-2; j_call: .; cdr3_aa: ASSLGGTGGPYEQY
v_call: TRBV5-4; j_call: TRBJ1-1; cdr3_aa: ASSQGAMNTEAF
v_call: TRBV4-1; j_call: TRBJ1-5; cdr3_aa: ASSPRLIGNQPQH